These 17 T cell receptor beta chains came from one sample sequenced in a study of blood T cell repertoires in COVID-19. Assay: immunoSEQ multiplex PCR; the TCRdb copy retains only in-frame clones and omits some. The sample includes some 99,000 clones, 70% to 90% seen only once; the top ten take 1.1%. The sequencing sample was made of peripheral blood. The receptors were sampled from a human donor in a cohort sampled during active COVID-19.

The chain carries TRBV5-1 and TRBJ1-5; no definite D call. The length of the CDR3 is 13 residues. V shed 2 bases and J shed 5 bases, with 8 bases lying between them. From germline, CDR1 is SGHRS and CDR2 YFSETQ. The CDR3 DNA is TGCGCCAGCAGCTTCGAGCAGGATCAGCCCCAGCATTTT. Its protein product is CASSFEQDQPQHF. The variable domain in full, completed from reference TRBV5-1 and TRBJ1-5, reads KAGVTQTPRYLIKTRGQQVTLSCSPISGHRSVSWYQQTPGQGLQFLFEYFSETQRNKGNFPGRFSGRQFSNSRSEMNVSTLELGDSALYLCASSFEQDQPQHFGDGTRLSIL.

The rearrangement joins TRBV10-2 to TRBJ2-7, with TRBD2 matching 11 bases. The CDR3 runs to 14 residues. V was pared by 7 bases and J by 2 bases, with 4 bases of the junction left unmatched. The V gene's germline CDR1 is WSHSY and CDR2 SAAADI. CDR3 nucleotide sequence: TGCGCCAGCACTGTAGCGGGGGGGGCCTACGAGCAGTACTTC. Its protein is CASTVAGGAYEQYF.

This clone was seen only once. The chain combines TRBV30 with TRBJ2-7; D may be TRBD2 (6 bases). The CDR3 is 15 residues long. CDR1 GTSNPN and CDR2 SVGIG come from the germline V gene (reference sequence). V gave up 4 bases and J gave up 2 bases, with 18 bases separating them. In DNA form, the CDR3 reads TGTGCCTGGACCCCCCTGGGGGGAGAAGCCTACGAGCAGTACTTC. The encoded protein is CAWTPLGGEAYEQYF. Supplemented by reference TRBV30 and TRBJ2-7, the full variable domain reads SQTIHQWPATLVQPVGSPLSLECTVEGTSNPNLYWYRQAAGRGLQLLFYSVGIGQISSEVPQNLSASRPQDRQFILSSKKLLLSDSGFYLCAWTPLGGEAYEQYFGPGTRLTVT.

V usage is TRBV2 and J usage is TRBJ2-5, with 12 bases that match TRBD2. Germline values: CDR1 SNHLY, CDR2 FYNNEI. V trimming: 1 base; J trimming: 3 bases; junction bases outside the gene matches: 0. This CDR3 region has 15 residues. The CDR3 DNA reads as TGTGCCAGCAGTGAAGGGACTAGCGGGAAAGAGACCCAGTACTTC. It specifies CASSEGTSGKETQYF.

This clone occurred once. This sequence joins TRBV7-2 and TRBJ2-3, with D perhaps matching TRBD2 (5 bases). The length of the CDR3 is 15 residues. Between the trimmed V and J ends, which lost 1 base and 7 bases, there was a span of 15 bases. Germline V gene lookup returns CDR1 SGHTA and CDR2 FQGNSA. The CDR3: CASSLGGGGKYTQYF. CDR3 bases: TGTGCCAGCAGCTTAGGTGGAGGCGGAAAATATACGCAGTATTTT.

This clone has a handful of counts. V gene TRBV5-4 combines with J gene TRBJ2-7, with 11 bases matching TRBD1. The V segment lost 2 bases and the J segment 5 bases; nucleotides outside the gene matches: 6. Germline CDR1 SGHNT, CDR2 YYREEE (reference sequence). This CDR3 is built from 15 residues. This CDR3 is CASSLWDRGTHEQYF. The CDR3 DNA sequence: TGTGCCAGCAGCTTATGGGACAGGGGGACCCACGAGCAGTACTTC.

The V and J genes are TRBV4-2 and TRBJ2-1; D remains unclear. The CDR3 is made up of 17 amino acids. The V end was cut by 0 bases, the J end by 0 bases, with 12 bases between. CDR1 is LGHNA and CDR2 is YNFKEQ in the germline V gene. The CDR3 nucleotides are TGTGCCAGCAGCCAAGATCCAGGCCCGAGCTCCTACAATGAGCAGTTCTTC. Protein: CASSQDPGPSSYNEQFF.

The chain joins TRBV6-1 to TRBJ2-3; D is perhaps TRBD2 (6 bases). Trimming removed 0 bases at V and 0 bases at J, with 7 bases between. CDR3 size: 15 residues. CDR1 is MNHNS, CDR2 SASEGT, per germline. CDR3 coding DNA: TGTGCCAGCAGTGAAGCGGGGACTAGCACAGATACGCAGTATTTT. Translating it yields CASSEAGTSTDTQYF.

This clone was seen a few times. The rearrangement joins TRBV19 to TRBJ1-5; 7 bases align to TRBD1. The germline CDR1 and CDR2 sequences are LNHDA and SQIVND (reference sequence). The CDR3 is made up of 15 amino acids. The V segment lost 4 bases and the J segment 3 bases; nucleotides outside the gene matches: 6. CDR3 sequence: CASSTRQGPNQPQHF. CDR3 DNA sequence: TGTGCCAGTAGTACCCGACAGGGCCCCAATCAGCCCCAGCATTTT.

The chain carries TRBV10-2 and TRBJ2-7; 11 bases fit TRBD2. V lost 6 bases to trimming and J lost 2 bases; unmatched junction nucleotides: 6. This CDR3 has 15 amino acids. Germline V gene lookup returns CDR1 WSHSY and CDR2 SAAADI. This CDR3 reads CASSLGTSGTYEQYF. In nucleotides, the CDR3 is TGCGCCAGCAGCCTGGGGACTAGCGGAACCTACGAGCAGTACTTC.

The chain carries TRBV7-9 and TRBJ2-1; 9 bases line up with TRBD2. The CDR3 consists of 17 residues. The trim removed 1 base at V and 5 bases at J, leaving 9 bases unmatched. Germline lookup yields CDR1 SEHNR and CDR2 FQNEAQ (reference sequence). CDR3 nucleotides: TGTGCCAGCAGCTTAGGAAACGGACTAGCGCTGAACAATGAGCAGTTCTTC. This sequence encodes CASSLGNGLALNNEQFF.

The chain joins TRBV4-2 to TRBJ2-3, with 10 bases fitting TRBD2. Trimming cost V 1 base and J 0 bases; bases outside gene matches: 1. This CDR3 spans 16 amino acids. Germline V gene lookup returns CDR1 LGHNA and CDR2 YNFKEQ. CDR3 bases: TGTGCCAGCAGCCAAGTTAGCGGGGGGAGCACAGATACGCAGTATTTT. Its translation: CASSQVSGGSTDTQYF.

The chain combines TRBV5-4 with TRBJ2-5; possibly TRBD1 for D (6 bases). This CDR3 contains 13 residues. Germline V gene sequence: CDR1 SGHNT, CDR2 YYREEE (reference sequence). Trimming removed 3 bases from V and 2 bases from J, with 8 bases in between. CDR3 in amino acids: CASSSGQQETQYF. The CDR3 DNA reads as TGTGCCAGCAGCTCCGGACAGCAAGAGACCCAGTACTTC. The full variable domain, rest sourced from reference TRBV5-4 and TRBJ2-5, is ETGVTQSPTHLIKTRGQQVTLRCSSQSGHNTVSWYQQALGQGPQFIFQYYREEENGRGNFPPRFSGLQFPNYSSELNVNALELDDSALYLCASSSGQQETQYFGPGTRLLVL.

The chain links TRBV14 to TRBJ2-7, with D perhaps TRBD2 (5 bases). The germline gives CDR1 SGHDN, CDR2 FVKESK. Trimming stripped 8 bases from V and 3 bases from J, with 20 bases between. CDR3 size: 15 residues. This CDR3 reads CASAAVRIPLYEQYF. The CDR3 DNA sequence: TGTGCCAGCGCAGCGGTGCGGATTCCCCTCTACGAGCAGTACTTC.

This clone was picked up one time. The chain employs TRBV6-4 and TRBJ2-7, with 9 bases aligning to TRBD1. CDR1 MRHNA and CDR2 SNTAGT come from the germline V gene. Trimming removed 3 bases from V and 6 bases from J; junction bases left unmatched: 9. CDR3 length: 15 residues. In nucleotides, the CDR3 is TGTGCCAGCAGTGAACCCGGGACAGGGCCTCCCGAGCAGTACTTC. Translated: CASSEPGTGPPEQYF.

The chain is built from TRBV4-2 and TRBJ2-7; a weak D match, TRBD2 (5 bases). The V end was cut by 3 bases, the J end by 0 bases, with 9 bases between. This CDR3 is built from 14 residues. Germline V CDR1 and CDR2: LGHNA, YNFKEQ. The CDR3 here is CASSHSTSSYEQYF. The CDR3 DNA sequence: TGTGCCAGCAGCCATTCTACTAGCTCCTACGAGCAGTACTTC.

The rearrangement links TRBV20-1 to TRBJ2-1; D gene unclear. With 4 bases removed from V and 8 bases from J, the gap between germline ends came to 9 bases. This CDR3 contains 11 residues. Per germline, CDR1 DFQATT and CDR2 SNEGSKA (reference sequence). DNA of the CDR3: TGCAGTGCTATCGTACGGGATGAGCAGTTCTTC. Protein: CSAIVRDEQFF.